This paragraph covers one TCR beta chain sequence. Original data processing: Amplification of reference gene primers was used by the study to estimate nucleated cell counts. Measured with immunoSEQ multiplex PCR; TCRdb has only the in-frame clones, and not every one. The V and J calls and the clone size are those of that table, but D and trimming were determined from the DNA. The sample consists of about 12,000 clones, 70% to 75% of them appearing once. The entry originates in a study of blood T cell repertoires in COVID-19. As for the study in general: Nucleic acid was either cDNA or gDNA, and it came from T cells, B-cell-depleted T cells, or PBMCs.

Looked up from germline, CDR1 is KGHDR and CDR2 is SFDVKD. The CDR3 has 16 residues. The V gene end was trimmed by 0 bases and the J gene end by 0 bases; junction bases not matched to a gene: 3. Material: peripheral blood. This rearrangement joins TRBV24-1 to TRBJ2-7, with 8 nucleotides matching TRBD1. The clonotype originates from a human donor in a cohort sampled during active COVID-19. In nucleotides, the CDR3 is TGTGCCACCAGTGATTTGCGGGACAGGAGCTCCTACGAGCAGTACTTC. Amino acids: CATSDLRDRSSYEQYF.